This T cell receptor (beta chain) was captured in a study of cytomegalovirus exposure and HLA in healthy donors. Remarks on this clone: What it recognizes is unknown.

Notes on the study in general: Among TCR beta chains, those listed as cytomegalovirus-associated numbered about 160.

The germline V and J ends were trimmed by 4 bases and 2 bases, with 10 bases remaining between them. The V gene's germline CDR1 is MNHNS and CDR2 SASEGT. This CDR3 has 14 residues. Some clones are missing from TCRdb's copy, which holds only in-frame ones; the method was immunoSEQ multiplex PCR. The table includes more than 80,000 clones, approximately 90% detected once. Material: PBMCs. The chain combines TRBV6-1 with TRBJ2-3; D is perhaps TRBD2 (6 bases). The sequence was collected from a woman aged 18-29 years in good health and CMV-seropositive. The CDR3 region is CASSVEGITDTQYF. The CDR3 DNA reads as TGTGCCAGCAGTGTGGAGGGAATCACAGATACGCAGTATTTT.